This paragraph covers one TCR beta chain sequence. The target antigen is unknown. The data belong to a study of T cell responses to AZD1222 COVID-19 vaccine. The study, taken as a whole, reports: When two AZD1222 doses had been given, Spike-specific TCR breadth and depth rose. Mostly white British, mostly female donors; authors suggested clonal diversity may be underestimated. Mapped onto spike, vaccine-associated CD4 TCRs spanned it and were dominant at 160-218 and 743-854. Sampled repertoires all dated from after the peak T cell response.

The repertoire was sequenced with immunoSEQ multiplex PCR; TCRdb's copy has only in-frame clones and lacks some. The sample consists of 86,000 or so clones, 85% to 90% of them appearing once. Trimming shortened V by 9 bases and J by 1 base, and 8 bases separated the two germline ends. This CDR3 contains 12 residues. Germline CDR1 SGHAT, CDR2 FQNNGV. This receptor was identified in an adult who received the AZD1222 COVID-19 vaccine. The V call is TRBV11-2, the J call TRBJ2-3; possible D gene TRBD1, 5 bases. The material sequenced was peripheral blood, taken 28 days after the second AZD1222 dose. CDR3 loop: CASQGGTDTQYF. CDR3 nucleotides: TGTGCCAGTCAGGGCGGCACAGATACGCAGTATTTT. Combining the CDR3 with reference TRBV11-2 and TRBJ2-3 gives the whole variable domain EAGVAQSPRYKIIEKRQSVAFWCNPISGHATLYWYQQILGQGPKLLIQFQNNGVVDDSQLPKDRFSAERLKGVDSTLKIQPAKLEDSAVYLCASQGGTDTQYFGPGTRLTVL.